This TCR beta chain was sequenced in a study of technical replicates of blood from several donors (TCRdb year 2017). The library was generated by the immunoSEQ multiplex PCR assay. What TCRdb holds here is the immuneACCESS table cut down to in-frame rearrangements. Part of the clones is not present; checked against another copy, under half of the missing clones reflect an unresolved V gene, and the others are unexplained. A total of tens of thousands of clones appear in this sample, 95% of them only once. In total, the top ten clones hold around 0.26% of the sample. Concerning this clone itself: The antigen this receptor binds is unknown. No qualities accompany the bases; no much larger clone lies one base away.

The CDR3 starts with the cysteine, ends with the phenylalanine, and has 13 residues. Of the read, only the CDR3 DNA is kept; its 39 bases are in frame from base 1. Sequences MNHNS (CDR1) and SASEGT (CDR2) are obtained from the germline V gene. The V end gives up 10 bases and the J end 3 bases, leaving 5 bases in the junction not matched to a gene. The source material was T cells isolated from PBMCs. The receptor's source is a human donor in good health. The chain couples TRBV6-1 to TRBJ2-7, and 11 junction bases match TRBD1. The DNA sequence is as follows: TGTGCCATCGAAGGGACAGGGGGCTACGAGCAGTACTTC. Translated, it reads CAIEGTGGYEQYF.